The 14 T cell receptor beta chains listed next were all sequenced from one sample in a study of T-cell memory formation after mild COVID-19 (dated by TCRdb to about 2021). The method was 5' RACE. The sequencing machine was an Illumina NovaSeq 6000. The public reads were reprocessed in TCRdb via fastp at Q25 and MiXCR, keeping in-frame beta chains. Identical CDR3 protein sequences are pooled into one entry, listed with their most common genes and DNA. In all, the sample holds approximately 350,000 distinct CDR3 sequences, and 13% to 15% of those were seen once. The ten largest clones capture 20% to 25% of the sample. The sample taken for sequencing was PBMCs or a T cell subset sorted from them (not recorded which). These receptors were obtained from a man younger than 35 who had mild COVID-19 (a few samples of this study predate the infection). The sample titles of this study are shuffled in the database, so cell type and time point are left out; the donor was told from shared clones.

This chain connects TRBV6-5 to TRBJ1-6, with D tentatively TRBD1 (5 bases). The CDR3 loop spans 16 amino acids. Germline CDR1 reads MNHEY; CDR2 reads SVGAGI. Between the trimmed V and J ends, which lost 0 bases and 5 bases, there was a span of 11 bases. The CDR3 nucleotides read TGTGCCAGCAGTTACTCAGCTGGACAAAATAATTCACCCCTCCACTTT. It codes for CASSYSAGQNNSPLHF.

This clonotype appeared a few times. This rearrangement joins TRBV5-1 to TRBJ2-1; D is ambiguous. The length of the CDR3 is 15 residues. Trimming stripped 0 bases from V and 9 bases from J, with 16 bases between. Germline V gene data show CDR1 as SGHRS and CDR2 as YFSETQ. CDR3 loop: CASSLGSPTLIEQFF. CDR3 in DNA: TGCGCCAGCAGCTTGGGCAGCCCGACCTTAATTGAGCAGTTCTTC.

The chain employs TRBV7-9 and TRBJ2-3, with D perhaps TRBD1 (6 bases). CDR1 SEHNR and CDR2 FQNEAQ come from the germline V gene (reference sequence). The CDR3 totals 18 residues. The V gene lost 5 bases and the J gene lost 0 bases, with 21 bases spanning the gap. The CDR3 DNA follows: TGTGCCAGCAGCCTCGATCGCCCGACAGGCCCTAGCACAGATACGCAGTATTTT. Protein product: CASSLDRPTGPSTDTQYF.

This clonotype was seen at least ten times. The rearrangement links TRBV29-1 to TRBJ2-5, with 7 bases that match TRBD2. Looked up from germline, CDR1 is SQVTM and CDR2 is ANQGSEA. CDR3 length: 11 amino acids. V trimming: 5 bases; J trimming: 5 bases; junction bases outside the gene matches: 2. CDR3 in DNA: TGCAGCGTTCGGGGAGGGGAGACCCAGTACTTC. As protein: CSVRGGETQYF.

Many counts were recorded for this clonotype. The CDR3 is CAWSVKGSRAEQYF. CDR3 coding DNA: TGTGCCTGGAGTGTAAAGGGTTCACGGGCTGAGCAGTACTTC. The chain is built from TRBV30 and TRBJ2-7; D is uncertain. The CDR3 runs 14 residues. Germline V lookup: CDR1 GTSNPN, CDR2 SVGIG (reference sequence). V was cut by 0 bases and J by 7 bases, with 16 bases left in between.

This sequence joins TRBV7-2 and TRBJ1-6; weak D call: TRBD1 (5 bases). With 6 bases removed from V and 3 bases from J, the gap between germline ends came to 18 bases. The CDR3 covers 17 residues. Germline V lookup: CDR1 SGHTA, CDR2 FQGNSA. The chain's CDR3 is CASRLTAEDRYNSPLHF. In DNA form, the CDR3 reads TGTGCCAGCAGATTGACAGCTGAAGACCGCTATAATTCACCCCTCCACTTT.

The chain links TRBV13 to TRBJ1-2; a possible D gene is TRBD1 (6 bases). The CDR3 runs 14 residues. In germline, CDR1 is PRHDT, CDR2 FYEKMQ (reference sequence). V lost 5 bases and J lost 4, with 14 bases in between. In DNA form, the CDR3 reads TGTGCCAGCAGCCAAGCAGGGGCTAGCTATGGCTACACCTTC. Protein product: CASSQAGASYGYTF.

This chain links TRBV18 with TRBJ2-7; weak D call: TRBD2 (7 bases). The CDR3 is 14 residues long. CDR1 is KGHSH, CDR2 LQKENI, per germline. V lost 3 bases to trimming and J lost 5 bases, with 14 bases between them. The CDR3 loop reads CASSPSGGIHEQYF. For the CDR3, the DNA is TGTGCCAGCTCACCCTCGGGGGGCATCCACGAGCAGTACTTC.

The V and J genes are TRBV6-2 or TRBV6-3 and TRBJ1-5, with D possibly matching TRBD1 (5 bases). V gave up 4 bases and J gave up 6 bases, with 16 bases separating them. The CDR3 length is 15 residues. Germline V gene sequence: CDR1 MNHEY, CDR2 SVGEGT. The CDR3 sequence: CASSSPSEGVQPQHF. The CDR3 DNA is TGTGCCAGCAGTTCTCCCAGCGAAGGGGTTCAGCCCCAGCATTTT.

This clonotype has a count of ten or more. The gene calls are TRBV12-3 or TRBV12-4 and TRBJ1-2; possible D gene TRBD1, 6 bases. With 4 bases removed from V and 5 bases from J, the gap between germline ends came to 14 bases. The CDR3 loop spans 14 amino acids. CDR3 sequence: CASSSLTQGYGYTF. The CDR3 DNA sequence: TGTGCCAGCAGTTCTTTAACACAGGGATATGGCTACACCTTC.

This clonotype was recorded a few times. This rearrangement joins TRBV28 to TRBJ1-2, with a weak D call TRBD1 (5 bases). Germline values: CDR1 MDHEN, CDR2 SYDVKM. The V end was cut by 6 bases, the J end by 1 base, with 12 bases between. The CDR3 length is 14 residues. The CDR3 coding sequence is TGTGCCAGCAGCGGACACAGCATTAACTATGGCTACACCTTC. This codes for CASSGHSINYGYTF.

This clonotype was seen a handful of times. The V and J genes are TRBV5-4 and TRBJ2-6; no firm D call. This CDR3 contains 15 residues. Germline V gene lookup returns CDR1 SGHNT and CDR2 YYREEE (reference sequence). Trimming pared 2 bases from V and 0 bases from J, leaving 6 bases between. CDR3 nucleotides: TGTGCCAGCAGCTTTTTGGTCTCTGGGGCCAACGTCCTGACTTTC. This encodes CASSFLVSGANVLTF.

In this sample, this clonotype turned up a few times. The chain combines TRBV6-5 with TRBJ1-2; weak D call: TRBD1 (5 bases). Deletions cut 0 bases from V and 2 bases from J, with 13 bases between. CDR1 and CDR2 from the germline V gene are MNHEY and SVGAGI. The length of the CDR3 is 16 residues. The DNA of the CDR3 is TGTGCCAGCAGTTACTCAGGGGCGCGGGGCAACTATGGCTACACCTTC. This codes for CASSYSGARGNYGYTF.

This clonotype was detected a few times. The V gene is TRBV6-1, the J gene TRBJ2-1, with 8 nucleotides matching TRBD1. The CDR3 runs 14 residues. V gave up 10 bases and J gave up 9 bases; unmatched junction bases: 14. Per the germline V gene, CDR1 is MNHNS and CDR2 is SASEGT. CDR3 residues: CATLSTGVEVEQFF. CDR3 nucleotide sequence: TGTGCCACGTTATCGACAGGGGTGGAGGTTGAGCAGTTCTTC.